Detailed here is one T cell receptor (beta chain). The antigen is unknown. The germline CDR1 and CDR2 sequences are LNHDA and SQIVND (reference sequence). V shed 7 bases, J shed 3 bases, and the junction held 18 bases outside the gene matches. The CDR3 totals 18 residues. The data are from a study of Ad26.COV2.S vaccination and SARS-CoV-2 variants. Overall study results and limits: Substantial response breadth was reportedly seen for spike-specific CD8+ and CD4+ T cells after vaccination. The TCR breadth and depth analyses may have understated or missed part of the total T cell responses.

The treatment: over 15 received Ad26.COV2.S at low or high dose, single or two shots; roughly five received placebo; per-sample allocation not given. Sample collection was performed on day 63 after the first vaccine or placebo injection. Profiled with immunoSEQ multiplex PCR; TCRdb holds only in-frame clones, not every one. The table lists 350,000 to 450,000 clones, under 90% of them singletons, with about 8% in the top ten. The gene calls are TRBV19 and TRBJ2-3; 8 bases agree with TRBD2. This material consisted of peripheral blood, taken in a trial of Ad26.COV2.S vaccine versus placebo. The clonotype was recovered from a person aged 18-65 years who received the Ad26.COV2.S COVID-19 vaccine or a placebo. CDR3 bases: TGTGCCAGTACCATCGTACTGTACGGGGGGGCGAAGACAGATACGCAGTATTTT. Protein: CASTIVLYGGAKTDTQYF.